This record covers a single TCR beta chain. These data belong to a study of T cell changes during pregnancy in multiple sclerosis. This CDR3 comprises 12 residues. Germline assignment: CDR1 LNHNV and CDR2 YYDKDF (reference sequence). The V and J ends lost 8 bases and 5 bases respectively, with 12 bases between them. Clones were read by immunoSEQ multiplex PCR, and TCRdb kept only the in-frame ones, dropping some. The table records 65,000 to 90,000 clones, over 80% of them present only once. This sequence originates from a female donor in good health, serving as a control in a pregnancy study. Some clones in this sample may be carry-over from other donors' samples. This specimen consisted of PBMCs, obtained in the first trimester of pregnancy. The chain employs TRBV15 and TRBJ2-5; D unresolved. The CDR3 DNA follows: TGTGCCACCTCGGTCAGCGATGAGACCCAGTACTTC. Translated, it gives CATSVSDETQYF.